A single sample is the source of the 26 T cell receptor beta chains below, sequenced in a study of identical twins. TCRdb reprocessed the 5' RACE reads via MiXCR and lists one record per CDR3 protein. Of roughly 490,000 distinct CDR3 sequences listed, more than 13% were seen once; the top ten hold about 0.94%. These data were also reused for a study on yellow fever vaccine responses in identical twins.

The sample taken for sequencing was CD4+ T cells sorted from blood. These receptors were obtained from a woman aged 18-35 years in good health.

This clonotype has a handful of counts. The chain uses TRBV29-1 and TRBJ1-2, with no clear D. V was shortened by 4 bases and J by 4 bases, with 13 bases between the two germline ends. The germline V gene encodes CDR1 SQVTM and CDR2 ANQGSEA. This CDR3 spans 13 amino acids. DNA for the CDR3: TGCAGCGTTGTCCCAAATCAAGGCTATGGCTACACCTTC. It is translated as CSVVPNQGYGYTF.

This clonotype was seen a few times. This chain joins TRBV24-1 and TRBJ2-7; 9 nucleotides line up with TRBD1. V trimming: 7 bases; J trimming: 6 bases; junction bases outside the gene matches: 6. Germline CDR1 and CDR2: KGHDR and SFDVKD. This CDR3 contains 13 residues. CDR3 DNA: TGTGCCACCAGCCGGGACAGGGATGGCGAGCAGTACTTC. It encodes CATSRDRDGEQYF.

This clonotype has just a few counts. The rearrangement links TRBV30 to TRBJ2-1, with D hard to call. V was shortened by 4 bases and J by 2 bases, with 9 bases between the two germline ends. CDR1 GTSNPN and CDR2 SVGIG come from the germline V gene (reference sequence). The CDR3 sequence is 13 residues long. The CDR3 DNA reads TGTGCCTGGATACAAAATACCTACAATGAGCAGTTCTTC. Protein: CAWIQNTYNEQFF.

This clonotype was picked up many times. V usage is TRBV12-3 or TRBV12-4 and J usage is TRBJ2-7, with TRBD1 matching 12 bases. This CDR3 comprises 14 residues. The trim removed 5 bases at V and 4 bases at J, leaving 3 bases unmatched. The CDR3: CASSKGQGAYEQYF. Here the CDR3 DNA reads TGTGCCAGCAGTAAGGGACAGGGGGCTTACGAGCAGTACTTC.

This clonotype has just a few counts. The chain's CDR3 is CASSFSTGTSYEQYF. The CDR3 region has the DNA TGTGCCAGCAGCTTTTCCACAGGGACCTCCTACGAGCAGTACTTC. This chain joins TRBV7-8 and TRBJ2-7, with D perhaps matching TRBD1 (6 bases). The CDR3 loop spans 15 amino acids. Germline assignment: CDR1 SGHVS and CDR2 FQNEAQ. V was pared by 3 bases and J by 0 bases, with 12 bases between.

The CDR3, as DNA: TGTGCCAGCAGTTTGATCCTAGCGGGGGGGGGTAGGTCCTACAATGAGCAGTTCTTC. Its translation is CASSLILAGGGRSYNEQFF. The chain carries TRBV12-3 or TRBV12-4 and TRBJ2-1; TRBD2 matches 12 bases. Germline trimming cut 3 bases from V and 1 base from J; bases unmatched to any gene: 10. The CDR3 totals 19 residues.

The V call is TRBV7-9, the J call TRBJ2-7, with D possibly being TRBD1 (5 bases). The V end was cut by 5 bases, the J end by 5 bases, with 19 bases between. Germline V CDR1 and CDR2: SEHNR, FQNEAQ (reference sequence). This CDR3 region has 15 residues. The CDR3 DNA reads TGTGCCAGCAGCCCCCGAGCAGGGTACATCAACGAGCAGTACTTC. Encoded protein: CASSPRAGYINEQYF. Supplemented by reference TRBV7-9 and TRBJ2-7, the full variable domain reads DTGVSQNPRHKITKRGQNVTFRCDPISEHNRLYWYRQTLGQGPEFLTYFQNEAQLEKSRLLSDRFSAERPKGSFSTLEIQRTEQGDSAMYLCASSPRAGYINEQYFGPGTRLTVT.

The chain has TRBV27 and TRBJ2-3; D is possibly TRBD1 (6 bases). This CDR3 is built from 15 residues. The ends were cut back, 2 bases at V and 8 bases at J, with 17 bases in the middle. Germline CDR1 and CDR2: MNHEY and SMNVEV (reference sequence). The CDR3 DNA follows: TGTGCCAGCAGTTTAGGGGACACCGGCCGGCGTACGCAGTATTTT. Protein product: CASSLGDTGRRTQYF.

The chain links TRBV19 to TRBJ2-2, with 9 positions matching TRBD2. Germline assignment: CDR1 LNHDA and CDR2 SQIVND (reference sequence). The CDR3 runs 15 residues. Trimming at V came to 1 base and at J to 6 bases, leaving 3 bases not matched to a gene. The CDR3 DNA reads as TGTGCCAGTAGTATAGTAGCGGGAGTAGCCGGGGAGCTGTTTTTT. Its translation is CASSIVAGVAGELFF.

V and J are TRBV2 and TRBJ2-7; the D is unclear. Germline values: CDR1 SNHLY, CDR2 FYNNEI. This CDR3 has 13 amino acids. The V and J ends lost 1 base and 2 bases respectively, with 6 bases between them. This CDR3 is CASSEDSTYEQYF. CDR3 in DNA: TGTGCCAGCAGTGAAGACAGCACCTACGAGCAGTACTTC.

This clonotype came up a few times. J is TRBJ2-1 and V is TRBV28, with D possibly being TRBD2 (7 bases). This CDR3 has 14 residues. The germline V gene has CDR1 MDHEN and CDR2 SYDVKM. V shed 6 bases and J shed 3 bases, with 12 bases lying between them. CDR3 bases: TGTGCCAGCAGGACGGGGGGCCGCTACAATGAGCAGTTCTTC. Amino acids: CASRTGGRYNEQFF.

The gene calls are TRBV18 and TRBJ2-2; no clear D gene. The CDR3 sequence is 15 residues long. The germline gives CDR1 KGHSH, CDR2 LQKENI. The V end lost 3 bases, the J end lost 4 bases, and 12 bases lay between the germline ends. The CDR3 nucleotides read TGTGCCAGCTCACCCCGCAGTCCGGGCACCGGGGAGCTGTTTTTT. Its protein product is CASSPRSPGTGELFF.

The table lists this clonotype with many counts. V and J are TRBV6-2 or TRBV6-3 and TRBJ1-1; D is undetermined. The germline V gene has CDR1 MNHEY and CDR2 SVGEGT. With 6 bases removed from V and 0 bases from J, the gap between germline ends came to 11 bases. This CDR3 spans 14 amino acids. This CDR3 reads CASRPFWLNTEAFF. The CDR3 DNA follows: TGTGCCAGCAGGCCCTTCTGGCTGAACACTGAAGCTTTCTTT.

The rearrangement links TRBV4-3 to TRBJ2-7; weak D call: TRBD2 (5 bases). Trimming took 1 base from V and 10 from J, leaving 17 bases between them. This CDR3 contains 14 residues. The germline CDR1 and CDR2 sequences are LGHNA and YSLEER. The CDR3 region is CASSQGEGGSNQYF. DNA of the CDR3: TGCGCCAGCAGCCAAGGTGAAGGTGGGAGTAACCAGTACTTC.

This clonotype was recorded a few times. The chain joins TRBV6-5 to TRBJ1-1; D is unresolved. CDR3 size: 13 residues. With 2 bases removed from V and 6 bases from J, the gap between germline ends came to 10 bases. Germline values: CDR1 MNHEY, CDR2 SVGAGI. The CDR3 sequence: CASSYEEGAEAFF. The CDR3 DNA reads TGTGCCAGCAGTTACGAGGAAGGCGCTGAAGCTTTCTTT.

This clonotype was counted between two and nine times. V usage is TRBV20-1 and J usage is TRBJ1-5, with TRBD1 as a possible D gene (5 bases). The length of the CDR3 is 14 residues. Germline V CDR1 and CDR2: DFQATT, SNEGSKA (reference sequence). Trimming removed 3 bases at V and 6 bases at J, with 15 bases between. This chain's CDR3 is CSASPRVMGQPQHF. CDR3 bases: TGCAGTGCTAGCCCCAGGGTAATGGGTCAGCCCCAGCATTTT.

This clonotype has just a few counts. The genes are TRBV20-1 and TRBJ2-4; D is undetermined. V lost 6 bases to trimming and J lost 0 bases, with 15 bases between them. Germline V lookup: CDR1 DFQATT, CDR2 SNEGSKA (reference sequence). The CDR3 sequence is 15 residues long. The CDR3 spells CSAKHNTLAKNIQYF. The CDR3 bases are TGCAGTGCCAAGCACAACACTCTAGCCAAAAACATTCAGTACTTC.

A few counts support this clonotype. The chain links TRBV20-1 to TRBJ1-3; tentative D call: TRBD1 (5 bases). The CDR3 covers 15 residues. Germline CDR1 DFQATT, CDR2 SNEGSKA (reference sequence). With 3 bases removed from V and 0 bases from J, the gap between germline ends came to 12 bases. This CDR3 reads CSARGGTNSGNTIYF. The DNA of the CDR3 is TGCAGTGCTAGGGGAGGGACCAACTCTGGAAACACCATATATTTT.

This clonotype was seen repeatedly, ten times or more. CDR3 sequence: CASSLKEMGLEQYF. The DNA of the CDR3 is TGTGCCAGCAGTTTAAAGGAGATGGGGTTGGAGCAGTACTTC. The chain employs TRBV12-3 or TRBV12-4 and TRBJ2-7; D not resolved. The CDR3 is made up of 14 amino acids. Between the trimmed V and J ends, which lost 2 bases and 7 bases, there was a span of 15 bases.

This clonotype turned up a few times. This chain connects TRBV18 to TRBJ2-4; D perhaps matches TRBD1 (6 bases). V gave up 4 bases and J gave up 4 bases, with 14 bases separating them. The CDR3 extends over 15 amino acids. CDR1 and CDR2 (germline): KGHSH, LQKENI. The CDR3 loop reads CASSRKDSLKNIQYF. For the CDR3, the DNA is TGTGCCAGCTCACGAAAGGACAGTTTAAAAAACATTCAGTACTTC.

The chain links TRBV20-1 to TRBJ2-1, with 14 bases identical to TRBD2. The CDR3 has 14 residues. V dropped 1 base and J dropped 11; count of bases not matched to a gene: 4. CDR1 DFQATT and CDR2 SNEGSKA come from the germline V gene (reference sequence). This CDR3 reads CSARAGLAGAQQFF. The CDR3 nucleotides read TGCAGTGCTAGAGCGGGACTAGCGGGGGCCCAGCAGTTCTTC.

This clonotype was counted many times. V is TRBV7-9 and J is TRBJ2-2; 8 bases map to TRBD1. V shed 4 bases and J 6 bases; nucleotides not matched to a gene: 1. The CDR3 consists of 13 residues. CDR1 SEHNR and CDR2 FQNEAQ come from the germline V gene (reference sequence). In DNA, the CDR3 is TGTGCCAGCAGCTCGACAGGGGCCGGGGAGCTGTTTTTT. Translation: CASSSTGAGELFF.

The CDR3 nucleotides read TGCAGTGCTACTATACGCTCCTACGAGCAGTACTTC. It is translated as CSATIRSYEQYF. V and J are TRBV20-1 and TRBJ2-7, with D hard to call. The V gene lost 4 bases and the J gene lost 0 bases, with 7 bases spanning the gap. The germline gives CDR1 DFQATT, CDR2 SNEGSKA (reference sequence). The CDR3 has 12 amino acids.

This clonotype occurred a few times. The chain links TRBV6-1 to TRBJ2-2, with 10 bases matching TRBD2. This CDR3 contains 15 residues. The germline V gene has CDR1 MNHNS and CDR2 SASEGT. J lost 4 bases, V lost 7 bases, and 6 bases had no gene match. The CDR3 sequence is CASTTTSGATGELFF. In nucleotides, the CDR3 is TGTGCCAGCACCACAACTAGCGGGGCCACCGGGGAGCTGTTTTTT.

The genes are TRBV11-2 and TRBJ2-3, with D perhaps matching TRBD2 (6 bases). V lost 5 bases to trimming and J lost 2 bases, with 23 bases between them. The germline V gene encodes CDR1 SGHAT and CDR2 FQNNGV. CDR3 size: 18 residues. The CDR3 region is CASSVRDSGTLLTDTQYF. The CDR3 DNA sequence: TGTGCCAGCAGCGTCAGGGATAGCGGAACTCTCCTCACAGATACGCAGTATTTT.

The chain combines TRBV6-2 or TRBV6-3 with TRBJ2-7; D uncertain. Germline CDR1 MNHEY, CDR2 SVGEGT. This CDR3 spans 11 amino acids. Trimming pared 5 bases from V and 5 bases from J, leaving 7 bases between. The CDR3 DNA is TGTGCCAGCAGTACTAAAAACGAGCAGTACTTC. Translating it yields CASSTKNEQYF.